Here is one TCR beta chain with its context. The data are from a study of OX40 agonist ivuxolimab in advanced cancers. Overall study: The treatment was a fully human IgG2 OX40 agonist, ivuxolimab. With a range of roughly 20 to 85, age averaged 60 years, and approximately 83% were male.

Baseline was the first blood sampling point, followed by cycle 4 day 1 and cycle 7 day 1. The assay was immunoSEQ multiplex PCR, and TCRdb's table has in-frame clones only and misses some. The table lists about 100,000 clones, around 93% of them singletons. The source was CD4+ or CD8+ T cells sorted from blood, collected in a trial of the OX40 agonist ivuxolimab. This receptor was obtained from an adult with an advanced solid tumor such as melanoma, head and neck, liver or kidney cancer.

The DNA for the CDR3 is TGTGCCAGCAGCATTACAGGGGACACTGAAGCTTTCTTT. It is translated as CASSITGDTEAFF. This chain connects TRBV11-2 to TRBJ1-1; 7 bases map to TRBD1. V lost 5 bases, J lost 3 bases, and 3 bases stayed unmatched. This CDR3 has 13 amino acids. Germline V gene data show CDR1 as SGHAT and CDR2 as FQNNGV.